These 29 T cell receptor beta chains came from one sample sequenced in a study of spatial heterogeneity in lung cancer. Described time point: sample taken at primary tumor resection. Unsorted whole RNA from tumor, nontumor lung or frozen PBMC underwent sequencing. TCRdb re-called the 5' RACE reads with MiXCR, one entry per CDR3 protein. The sample lists roughly 10,000 distinct CDR3 sequences; roughly 24% were seen once. The sample in question was PBMCs, obtained at surgery. These receptors all come from a female donor with early-stage non-small cell lung cancer.

V and J are TRBV20-1 and TRBJ2-3; 8 nucleotides agree with TRBD1. Germline CDR1 and CDR2: DFQATT and SNEGSKA (reference sequence). The V gene end was trimmed by 1 base and the J gene end by 4 bases; junction bases not matched to a gene: 4. The CDR3 has 14 amino acids. The CDR3, as DNA: TGCAGTGCTAGAGCGGCAGGGGGCGCAGATACGCAGTATTTT. This encodes CSARAAGGADTQYF.

By sample fraction, this clonotype is medium-sized. The chain uses TRBV29-1 and TRBJ2-7; 10 nucleotides line up with TRBD2. J lost 4 bases, V lost 4 bases, and 10 bases had no gene match. This CDR3 contains 15 residues. Germline V gene lookup returns CDR1 SQVTM and CDR2 ANQGSEA. The CDR3 sequence is CSVGVGTSDVYEQYF. The CDR3, as DNA: TGCAGCGTTGGGGTCGGGACTAGCGATGTGTACGAGCAGTACTTC.

Ten or more counts support this clonotype. The chain uses TRBV3-1 and TRBJ2-2; possibly TRBD2 for D (5 bases). The germline V and J ends were trimmed by 8 bases and 5 bases, with 9 bases remaining between them. The length of the CDR3 is 12 residues. Germline V lookup: CDR1 LGHDT, CDR2 YNNKEL (reference sequence). The CDR3 is CASGTRTGELFF. The CDR3 DNA sequence: TGTGCCAGCGGTACTAGGACCGGGGAGCTGTTTTTT.

As regards this clonotype: One end of the junction is discordant with germline, which a read error may explain. The V and J genes are TRBV2 and TRBJ2-5; the D is unclear. Per germline, CDR1 SNHLY and CDR2 FYNNEI. The CDR3 totals 12 residues. In DNA form, the CDR3 reads TGTGCCAGCACCCCCATCGATCCTCCTGGGGACTTC. Protein sequence: CASTPIDPPGDF.

V and J are TRBV20-1 and TRBJ2-2; 7 bases match TRBD2. Losses at the gene ends were 0 bases for V and 1 base for J; bases not matched to a gene: 5. Germline V gene lookup returns CDR1 DFQATT and CDR2 SNEGSKA (reference sequence). The CDR3 loop spans 16 amino acids. The DNA of the CDR3 is TGCAGTGCTAGAGATCGGGCTAGCGGGAACACCGGGGAGCTGTTTTTT. Translation gives CSARDRASGNTGELFF.

This clonotype is medium-sized by share. This sequence joins TRBV6-6 and TRBJ1-2, with TRBD1 as a possible D gene (6 bases). V lost 6 bases to trimming and J lost 6 bases, with 17 bases between them. The CDR3 has 14 amino acids. Germline V gives CDR1 MNHNY, CDR2 SVGAGI (reference sequence). CDR3 region: CASRPQGFTHGYTF. CDR3 bases: TGTGCCAGCAGACCACAGGGTTTTACCCATGGCTACACCTTC.

This clonotype was found many times. V gene TRBV4-1 combines with J gene TRBJ1-1; D possibly corresponds to TRBD1 (5 bases). Germline V gene sequence: CDR1 MGHRA, CDR2 YSYEKL. The CDR3 is 13 amino acids. The ends were cut back, 1 base at V and 5 bases at J, with 8 bases in the middle. CDR3 DNA: TGCGCCAGCAGCCAAGTTGGGGGAACTGAAGCTTTCTTT. Translated: CASSQVGGTEAFF.

The rearrangement uses TRBV20-1 and TRBJ2-5; D uncertain. The V and J ends lost 5 bases and 4 bases respectively, with 8 bases between them. The CDR3 runs 11 residues. Germline V CDR1 and CDR2: DFQATT, SNEGSKA (reference sequence). The CDR3 DNA reads TGCAGTGCTCCTACCAGAGAGACCCAGTACTTC. Translating it yields CSAPTRETQYF.

This clonotype is deemed medium-sized (0.01 to 0.1%). The V call is TRBV30, the J call TRBJ1-5; maybe TRBD1 (5 bases). CDR1 GTSNPN and CDR2 SVGIG come from the germline V gene (reference sequence). V lost 0 bases, J lost 4 bases, and 10 bases lay in between. CDR3 length: 14 residues. In DNA form, the CDR3 reads TGTGCCTGGAGTGTAGACAGTTCGAATCAGCCCCAGCATTTT. Protein product: CAWSVDSSNQPQHF. The entire variable domain, with the rest obtained from reference TRBV30 and TRBJ1-5, is as follows: SQTIHQWPATLVQPVGSPLSLECTVEGTSNPNLYWYRQAAGRGLQLLFYSVGIGQISSEVPQNLSASRPQDRQFILSSKKLLLSDSGFYLCAWSVDSSNQPQHFGDGTRLSIL.

This clonotype is medium-sized (0.01 to 0.1%) by share. This chain joins TRBV7-3 and TRBJ2-1; D may be TRBD1 (6 bases). Germline loops: CDR1 SGHTA, CDR2 FQGTGA. The CDR3 loop spans 15 amino acids. V was clipped by 1 base and J by 4 bases, with 11 bases between them. The CDR3 loop is CASSLNQGPYNEQFF. CDR3 DNA sequence: TGTGCCAGCAGCTTAAACCAGGGGCCTTACAATGAGCAGTTCTTC.

This clonotype appeared a few times. The V and J genes are TRBV6-1 and TRBJ2-7; D gene unclear. Germline-derived CDR1 and CDR2 are MNHNS and SASEGT. The CDR3 contains 12 residues. Trimming pared 1 base from V and 2 bases from J, leaving 3 bases between. The CDR3 DNA sequence: TGTGCCAGCAGTGAAGATCCCTACGAGCAGTACTTC. Encoded protein: CASSEDPYEQYF.

This clonotype was observed a few times. The gene calls are TRBV5-4 and TRBJ2-5; D unresolved. The CDR3 sequence is 15 residues long. CDR1 is SGHNT and CDR2 is YYREEE in the germline V gene (reference sequence). V lost 3 bases, J lost 5 bases, and 17 bases lay in between. The CDR3 bases are TGTGCCAGCAGCTCTCCCGGGTCCAACGGGGAGACCCAGTACTTC. Translated: CASSSPGSNGETQYF.

This clonotype is medium-sized in the sample. The chain couples TRBV29-1 to TRBJ2-5; maybe TRBD1 (5 bases). Germline assignment: CDR1 SQVTM and CDR2 ANQGSEA. The CDR3 sequence is 13 residues long. Between the trimmed V and J ends, which lost 0 bases and 9 bases, there was a span of 14 bases. This CDR3 reads CSVEETASQAQYF. For the CDR3, the DNA is TGCAGCGTTGAAGAAACAGCCTCACAGGCCCAGTACTTC.

This clonotype is medium-sized in the sample. The V gene is TRBV29-1, the J gene TRBJ1-1, with 7 nucleotides matching TRBD1. Germline V gives CDR1 SQVTM, CDR2 ANQGSEA. With 7 bases clipped from V and 2 bases from J, the junction kept 7 bases outside the gene matches. The CDR3 has 13 amino acids. The CDR3 coding sequence is TGCAGCGCGCCGGGACAGTTAAACACTGAAGCTTTCTTT. This encodes CSAPGQLNTEAFF.

This rearrangement joins TRBV14 to TRBJ2-2, with D unclear. This CDR3 has 13 residues. V lost 2 bases and J lost 4, with 5 bases in between. Germline V gene data show CDR1 as SGHDN and CDR2 as FVKESK. The CDR3 loop is CASSQLPTGELFF. DNA for the CDR3: TGTGCCAGCAGCCAACTTCCCACCGGGGAGCTGTTTTTT.

This clonotype was seen at least ten times. This chain links TRBV20-1 with TRBJ1-6; 7 bases are a match to TRBD1. J lost 5 bases, V lost 0 bases, and 4 bases had no gene match. The CDR3 covers 15 residues. The germline CDR1 and CDR2 sequences are DFQATT and SNEGSKA (reference sequence). The DNA for the CDR3 is TGCAGTGCTAGAGATATAGGACAGGATAATTCACCCCTCCACTTT. It encodes CSARDIGQDNSPLHF.

This clonotype is labeled as medium-sized. The V gene is TRBV6-5, the J gene TRBJ1-1; 8 nucleotides align to TRBD1. From germline, CDR1 is MNHEY and CDR2 SVGAGI. The CDR3 contains 15 residues. After removal of 4 bases from V and 0 bases from J, the junction contained 4 bases not matched to a gene. The CDR3 sequence is CASSLGTGLNTEAFF. In DNA, the CDR3 is TGTGCCAGCAGTTTAGGGACAGGTTTGAACACTGAAGCTTTCTTT.

The chain couples TRBV10-2 to TRBJ2-3, with 7 bases identical to TRBD2. Trimming at V came to 5 bases and at J to 4 bases, leaving 9 bases not matched to a gene. The CDR3 extends over 15 amino acids. From germline, CDR1 is WSHSY and CDR2 SAAADI. Written as DNA, the CDR3 is TGCGCCAGCAGTAACTGGCGGGAGAGGGCAGATACGCAGTATTTT. This translates into CASSNWRERADTQYF.

V usage is TRBV7-9 and J usage is TRBJ2-3, with no clear D. The ends were cut back, 0 bases at V and 3 bases at J, with 10 bases in the middle. From germline, CDR1 is SEHNR and CDR2 FQNEAQ (reference sequence). The CDR3 extends over 15 amino acids. This chain's CDR3 is CASSLAGRLTDTQYF. Written as DNA, the CDR3 is TGTGCCAGCAGCTTAGCTGGGCGATTGACAGATACGCAGTATTTT.

This clonotype is categorized as medium-sized. This chain connects TRBV5-5 to TRBJ2-1, with TRBD1 matching 9 bases. Looked up from germline, CDR1 is SGHKS and CDR2 is YYEKEE (reference sequence). Trimming cost V 4 bases and J 7 bases; bases outside gene matches: 3. This CDR3 is built from 13 residues. CDR3 bases: TGTGCCAGCAGCCGACAGGGGGTGAATGAGCAGTTCTTC. Its translation is CASSRQGVNEQFF.

This clonotype has a handful of counts. The chain carries TRBV28 and TRBJ2-7; D might be TRBD2 (6 bases). The CDR3 has 14 amino acids. The germline V and J ends were trimmed by 5 bases and 2 bases, with 13 bases remaining between them. Germline CDR1 is MDHEN and CDR2 is SYDVKM. CDR3 nucleotides: TGTGCCAGCAGTCTACGACTAGTACCCTACGAGCAGTACTTC. It codes for CASSLRLVPYEQYF.

This clonotype is judged medium-sized. This sequence joins TRBV7-8 and TRBJ2-3; 9 bases map to TRBD1. Germline CDR1 reads SGHVS; CDR2 reads FQNEAQ. The CDR3 is 18 amino acids. The junction had 14 bases not matched to a gene; V was cut back by 5 bases and J by 2 bases. CDR3 amino acids: CASSELRQGGIHTDTQYF. The CDR3 region has the DNA TGTGCCAGCAGCGAACTACGACAGGGGGGCATACACACAGATACGCAGTATTTT.

At least ten counts were recorded for this clonotype. The rearrangement uses TRBV9 and TRBJ1-1; D is unresolved. CDR3 length: 15 amino acids. Germline-derived CDR1 and CDR2 are SGDLS and YYNGEE. V lost 0 bases to trimming and J lost 1 base, with 10 bases between them. For the CDR3, the DNA is TGTGCCAGCAGCGTAGCCGGCACAGAGAACACTGAAGCTTTCTTT. Translated: CASSVAGTENTEAFF.

To note about this clonotype: Its ends do not fully match the called genes, so a read error is possible. J is TRBJ2-1 and V is TRBV5-1; 10 bases match TRBD2. This CDR3 has 14 residues. The germline CDR1 and CDR2 sequences are SGHRS and YFSETQ. CDR3 loop: CANSRAGGVNEQFF. The CDR3, as DNA: TGCGCCAACAGCCGAGCGGGAGGGGTGAATGAGCAGTTCTTC.

The J gene is TRBJ2-5, the V gene TRBV11-2; the D is unclear. Trimming left V 4 bases short and J 7 bases short, with 16 bases between. Per the germline V gene, CDR1 is SGHAT and CDR2 is FQNNGV. The CDR3 covers 14 residues. The CDR3 DNA reads TGTGCCAGCAGCTCCCCCAGAAGGGAAGGGACCCAGTACTTC. Translation gives CASSSPRREGTQYF.

This clonotype was recorded many times. The chain combines TRBV7-8 with TRBJ2-5, with 10 bases matching TRBD1. CDR3 size: 14 residues. The V gene end was trimmed by 3 bases and the J gene end by 5 bases; junction bases not matched to a gene: 3. Germline V gene sequence: CDR1 SGHVS, CDR2 FQNEAQ. CDR3 in amino acids: CASSLTGGGETQYF. The CDR3 DNA sequence: TGTGCCAGCAGCTTGACAGGGGGCGGCGAGACCCAGTACTTC.

This clonotype is termed medium-sized. The V gene is TRBV18, the J gene TRBJ2-1; tentative D call: TRBD2 (5 bases). V was shortened by 6 bases and J by 14 bases, with 29 bases between the two germline ends. There are 16 residues in the CDR3. CDR1 is KGHSH and CDR2 is LQKENI in the germline V gene. The CDR3 region has the DNA TGTGCCAGCTCCCCTATCGATGCGGTTTGGCGGGTTTCGGAGTTCTTC. Translated: CASSPIDAVWRVSEFF.

On this clonotype: This may be a read error, as it is one base from a much larger clone. The chain recombines TRBV19 with TRBJ2-3, with D tentatively TRBD2 (5 bases). CDR1 LNHDA and CDR2 SQIVND come from the germline V gene (reference sequence). The CDR3 is made up of 16 amino acids. The CDR3 nucleotides are TGTGCCAGTAGTATAGCCGTCGGGGAGCGAACAGATGCGCAGTATTTT. Translating gives CASSIAVGERTDAQYF.

By sample share, this clonotype is medium-sized. The gene calls are TRBV28 and TRBJ1-2, with D possibly matching TRBD1 (5 bases). The CDR3 contains 16 residues. The germline gives CDR1 MDHEN, CDR2 SYDVKM. Trimming removed 8 bases at V and 0 bases at J, with 19 bases between. The CDR3 spells CASWAKGLTTNYGYTF. The CDR3 DNA reads as TGTGCCAGCTGGGCGAAGGGGCTAACAACTAACTATGGCTACACCTTC.